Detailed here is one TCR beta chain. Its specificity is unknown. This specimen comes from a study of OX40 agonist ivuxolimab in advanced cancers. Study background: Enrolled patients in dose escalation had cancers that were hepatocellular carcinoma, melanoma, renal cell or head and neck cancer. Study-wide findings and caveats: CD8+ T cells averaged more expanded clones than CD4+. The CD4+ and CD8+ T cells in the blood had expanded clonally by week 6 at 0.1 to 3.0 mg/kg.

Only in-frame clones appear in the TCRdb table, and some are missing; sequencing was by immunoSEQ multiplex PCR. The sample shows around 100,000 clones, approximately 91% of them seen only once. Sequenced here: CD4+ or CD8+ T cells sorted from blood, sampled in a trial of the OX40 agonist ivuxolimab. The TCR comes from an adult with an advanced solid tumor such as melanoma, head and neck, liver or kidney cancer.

CDR3 in DNA: TGTGCCAGCAGCTTAGAGGGGACAAGCTCCTACGAGCAGTACTTC. Its translation is CASSLEGTSSYEQYF. J is TRBJ2-7 and V is TRBV7-2; TRBD1 might be the D (6 bases). Per the germline V gene, CDR1 is SGHTA and CDR2 is FQGNSA. CDR3 length equals 15 residues. The V end lost 1 base, the J end lost 0 bases, and 10 bases lay between the germline ends.